Below, 6 T cell receptor beta chains from the same sample are listed, as sequenced in a study of T cells in localized non-small cell lung cancer. The assay was immunoSEQ multiplex PCR, and TCRdb's table has in-frame clones only and misses some. The table records around 64,000 clones, approximately 90% of them present only once. This sample comprised peripheral blood, obtained before any cancer treatment. Receptors originate from a man aged 35-69 years with stage I lung adenocarcinoma.

There are a few counts of this clone. This chain links TRBV2 with TRBJ2-4; 10 bases map to TRBD2. Germline V CDR1 and CDR2: SNHLY, FYNNEI. Unmatched junction bases numbered 2, after V lost 5 bases and J lost 1 base. The CDR3 runs 15 residues. CDR3 region: CASSLAGDAKNIQYF. CDR3 DNA: TGTGCCAGCAGTCTAGCGGGAGACGCCAAAAACATTCAGTACTTC.

This chain joins TRBV5-1 and TRBJ1-6; D possibly corresponds to TRBD1 (5 bases). The CDR3 consists of 14 residues. Germline V CDR1 and CDR2: SGHRS, YFSETQ. Deletions cut 2 bases from V and 7 bases from J, with 10 bases between. CDR3 sequence: CASSFSRENSPLHF. DNA for the CDR3: TGCGCCAGCAGCTTCTCCAGGGAAAATTCACCCCTCCACTTT.

The chain has TRBV14 and TRBJ2-2; no reliable D call. V dropped 0 bases and J dropped 6 bases, with 20 bases sitting between them. Per the germline V gene, CDR1 is SGHDN and CDR2 is FVKESK. The CDR3 is 18 amino acids. CDR3 sequence reads: CASSQDYRVALGSGELFF. The CDR3 coding sequence is TGTGCCAGCAGCCAAGATTATCGGGTAGCTCTCGGATCCGGGGAGCTGTTTTTT.

This chain connects TRBV6-6 to TRBJ2-7; D is unresolved. Looked up from germline, CDR1 is MNHNY and CDR2 is SVGAGI (reference sequence). Trimming pared 2 bases from V and 7 bases from J, leaving 12 bases between. This CDR3 region has 13 residues. CDR3 in DNA: TGTGCCAGCAGTTACCTCGCCTCTAGGGAGCAGTACTTC. Protein: CASSYLASREQYF.

The chain couples TRBV7-2 to TRBJ2-7; D might be TRBD2 (6 bases). Per germline, CDR1 SGHTA and CDR2 FQGNSA. There are 12 residues in the CDR3. Trimming took 1 base from V and 6 from J, leaving 7 bases between them. This CDR3 is CASSLGTIEQYF. CDR3 sequence (DNA): TGTGCCAGCAGCTTAGGGACTATCGAGCAGTACTTC.

V is TRBV4-3 and J is TRBJ2-3; TRBD2 agrees at 13 bases. Germline assignment: CDR1 LGHNA and CDR2 YSLEER. The V segment lost 0 bases and the J segment 0 bases; nucleotides outside the gene matches: 9. This CDR3 is built from 20 residues. In DNA form, the CDR3 reads TGCGCCAGCAGCCAAGATCTGATGACTAGCGGGAGGTCTAGCACAGATACGCAGTATTTT. It encodes CASSQDLMTSGRSSTDTQYF.